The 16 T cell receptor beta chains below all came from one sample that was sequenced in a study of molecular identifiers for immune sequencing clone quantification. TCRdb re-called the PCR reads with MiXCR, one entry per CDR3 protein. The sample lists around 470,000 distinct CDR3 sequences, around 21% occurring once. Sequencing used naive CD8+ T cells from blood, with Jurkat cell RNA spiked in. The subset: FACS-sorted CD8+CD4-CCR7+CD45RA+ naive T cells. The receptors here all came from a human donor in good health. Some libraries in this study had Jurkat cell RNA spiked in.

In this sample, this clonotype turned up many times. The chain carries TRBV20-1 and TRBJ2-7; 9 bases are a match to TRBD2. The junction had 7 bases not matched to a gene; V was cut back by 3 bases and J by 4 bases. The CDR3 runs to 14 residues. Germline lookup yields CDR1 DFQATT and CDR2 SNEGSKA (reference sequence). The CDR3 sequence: CSASVASGKYEQYF. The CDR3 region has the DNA TGCAGTGCTAGCGTGGCTAGCGGGAAGTACGAGCAGTACTTC.

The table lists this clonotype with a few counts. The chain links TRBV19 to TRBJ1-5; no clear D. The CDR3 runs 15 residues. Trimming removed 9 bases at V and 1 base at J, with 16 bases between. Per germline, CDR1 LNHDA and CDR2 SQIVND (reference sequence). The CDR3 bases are TGTGCCAGCCGAATTGGATCAAGGAGCAATCAGCCCCAGCATTTT. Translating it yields CASRIGSRSNQPQHF.

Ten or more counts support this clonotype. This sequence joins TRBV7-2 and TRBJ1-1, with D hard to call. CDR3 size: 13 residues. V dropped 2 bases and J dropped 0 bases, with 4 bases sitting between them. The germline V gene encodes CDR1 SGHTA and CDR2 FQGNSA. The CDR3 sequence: CASSLLMNTEAFF. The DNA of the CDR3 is TGTGCCAGCAGCTTATTAATGAACACTGAAGCTTTCTTT.

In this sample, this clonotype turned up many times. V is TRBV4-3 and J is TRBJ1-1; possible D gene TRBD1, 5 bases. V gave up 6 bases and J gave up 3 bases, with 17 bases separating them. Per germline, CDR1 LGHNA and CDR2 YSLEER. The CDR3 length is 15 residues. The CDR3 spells CASRGEQGTYTEAFF. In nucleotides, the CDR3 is TGCGCCAGCAGGGGGGAGCAGGGAACCTACACTGAAGCTTTCTTT.

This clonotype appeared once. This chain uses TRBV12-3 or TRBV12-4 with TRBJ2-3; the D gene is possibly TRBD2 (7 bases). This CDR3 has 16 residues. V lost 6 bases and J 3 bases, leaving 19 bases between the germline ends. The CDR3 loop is CASSLTGGASTDTQYF. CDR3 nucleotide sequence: TGTGCCAGCAGCTTAACGGGGGGCGCATCGACAGATACGCAGTATTTT.

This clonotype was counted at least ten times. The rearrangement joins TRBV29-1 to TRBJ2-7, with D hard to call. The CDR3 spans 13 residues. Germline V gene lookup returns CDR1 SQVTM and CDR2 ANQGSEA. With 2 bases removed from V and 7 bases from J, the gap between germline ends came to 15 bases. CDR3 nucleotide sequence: TGCAGCGTTGAAAGTGAGTCTGGGATTGAGCAGTACTTC. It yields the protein CSVESESGIEQYF.

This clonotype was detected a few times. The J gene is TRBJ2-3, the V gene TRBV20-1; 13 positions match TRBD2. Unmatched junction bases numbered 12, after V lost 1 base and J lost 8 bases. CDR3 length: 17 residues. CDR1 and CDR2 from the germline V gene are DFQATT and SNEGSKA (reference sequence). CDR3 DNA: TGCAGTGCTAGAGCCCGAGGACTAGCGGGGGTGGGCGGTACGCAGTATTTT. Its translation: CSARARGLAGVGGTQYF.

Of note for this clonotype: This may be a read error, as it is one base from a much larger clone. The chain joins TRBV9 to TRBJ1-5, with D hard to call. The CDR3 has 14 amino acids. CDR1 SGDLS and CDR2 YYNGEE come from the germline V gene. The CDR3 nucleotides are TGTGCCAGCAACGTAGGAGCAGACAATCAGCCCCAGCATTTT. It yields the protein CASNVGADNQPQHF.

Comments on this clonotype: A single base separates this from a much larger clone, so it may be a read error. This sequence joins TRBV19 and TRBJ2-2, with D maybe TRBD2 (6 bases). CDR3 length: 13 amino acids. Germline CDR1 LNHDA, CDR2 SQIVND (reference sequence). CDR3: CASSLPGAGKLFF. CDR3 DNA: TGTGCCAGTAGTCTGCCGGGAGCCGGGAAGCTGTTTTTT.

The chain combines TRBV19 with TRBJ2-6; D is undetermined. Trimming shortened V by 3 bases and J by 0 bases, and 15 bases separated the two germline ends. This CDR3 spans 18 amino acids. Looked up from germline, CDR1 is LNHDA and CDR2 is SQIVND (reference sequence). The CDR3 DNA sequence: TGTGCCAGTAGTATTTATGTTCGGCTTAACTCTGGGGCCAACGTCCTGACTTTC. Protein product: CASSIYVRLNSGANVLTF.

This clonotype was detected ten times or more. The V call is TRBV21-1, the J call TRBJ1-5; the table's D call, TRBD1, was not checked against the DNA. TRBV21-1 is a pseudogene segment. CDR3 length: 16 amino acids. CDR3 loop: CASRFKQGYCNQPQHF. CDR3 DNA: TGTGCCAGCAGGTTTAAACAGGGCTATTGCAATCAGCCCCAGCATTTT.

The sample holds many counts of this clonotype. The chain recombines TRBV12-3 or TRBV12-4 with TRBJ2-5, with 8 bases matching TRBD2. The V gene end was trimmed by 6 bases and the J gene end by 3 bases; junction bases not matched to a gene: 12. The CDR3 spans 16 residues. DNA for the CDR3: TGTGCCAGCAGCCATTCCCCTGGGCGGGGGGAAGAGACCCAGTACTTC. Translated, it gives CASSHSPGRGEETQYF.

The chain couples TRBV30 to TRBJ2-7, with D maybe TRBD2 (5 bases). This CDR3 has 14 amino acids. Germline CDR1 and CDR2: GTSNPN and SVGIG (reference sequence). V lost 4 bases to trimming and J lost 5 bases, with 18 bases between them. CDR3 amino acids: CAWNPGFVSHEQYF. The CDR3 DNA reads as TGTGCCTGGAATCCGGGGTTTGTTAGCCACGAGCAGTACTTC.

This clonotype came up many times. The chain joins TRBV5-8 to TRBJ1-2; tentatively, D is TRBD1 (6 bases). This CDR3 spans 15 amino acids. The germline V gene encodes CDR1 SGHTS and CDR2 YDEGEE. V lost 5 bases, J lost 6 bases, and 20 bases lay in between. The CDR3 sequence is CASSHRPGKGDGYTF. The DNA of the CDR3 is TGTGCCAGCAGTCATCGTCCTGGAAAGGGGGATGGCTACACCTTC.

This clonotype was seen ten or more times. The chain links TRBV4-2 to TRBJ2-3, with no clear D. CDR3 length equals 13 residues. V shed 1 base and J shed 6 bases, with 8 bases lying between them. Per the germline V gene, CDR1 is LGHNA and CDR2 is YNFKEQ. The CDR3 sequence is CASSQGSVDTQYF. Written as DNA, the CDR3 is TGTGCCAGCAGCCAAGGTTCCGTCGATACGCAGTATTTT.

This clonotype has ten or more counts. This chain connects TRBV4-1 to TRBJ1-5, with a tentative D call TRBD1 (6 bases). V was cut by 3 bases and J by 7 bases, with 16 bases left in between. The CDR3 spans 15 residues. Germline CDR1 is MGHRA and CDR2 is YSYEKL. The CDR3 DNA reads TGCGCCAGCAGCCAGCTATCAGGGGTGGGCCAGCCCCAGCATTTT. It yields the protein CASSQLSGVGQPQHF.